Reported below is one TCR beta chain. What it recognizes is unknown. This was the immunoSEQ v3 assay. Repertoires were generated with immunoSEQ multiplex PCR, while TCRdb's copy carries only in-frame clones and drops some. The sample lists 35,000 to 55,000 clones; around 80% were seen once. The V segment lost 5 bases and the J segment 4 bases; nucleotides outside the gene matches: 4. This CDR3 has 15 residues. The germline V gene encodes CDR1 LNHDA and CDR2 SQIVND (reference sequence). This sample's time point: pre-treatment sample, taken before nivolumab and TIL therapy. The data originate from a study of TIL therapy for anti-PD-1-resistant metastatic lung cancer. Study as a whole: Most patients had lung adenocarcinoma. By whole-exome sequencing, median non-synonymous tumor mutation burden was less than 1.6 mutations per megabase. Study findings and constraints: Treatment-naive, never-smoker and oncogene-addicted patients were overrepresented in this highly selected cohort. After infusion, TIL clonotypes partly replaced peripheral T cells and declined over months.

The receptor was derived from a man between 65 and 79 years old with non-small cell lung cancer. The chain couples TRBV19 to TRBJ1-3; the match to TRBD1 covers 11 bases. The input for sequencing was blood, taken at baseline. The CDR3: CASSDRTGGGNTIYF. CDR3 coding DNA: TGTGCCAGTAGTGACCGGACAGGGGGCGGAAACACCATATATTTT.